The present TCR beta chain was sequenced within a study of cytomegalovirus exposure and HLA in healthy donors. The CDR3 is 15 residues long. Germline loops: CDR1 SEHNR, CDR2 FQNEAQ (reference sequence). V was clipped by 5 bases and J by 7 bases; unmatched bases: 8. PCR primers comprised 60 Vbeta and 13 Jbeta primers. Using immunoSEQ multiplex PCR, the repertoire was profiled, and TCRdb retains in-frame clones only, with some absent. The sample contains tens of thousands of clones, just over 65% of which appear only once. Sequenced sample: PBMCs. The sequence derives from a man aged 30 to 45 in good health and CMV-seronegative. This rearrangement joins TRBV7-9 to TRBJ1-2, with TRBD1 identical over 12 bases. The DNA for the CDR3 is TGTGCCAGCAGCCCGGGACAGGGGGCAAATGCTGGCTACACCTTC. Translating gives CASSPGQGANAGYTF. Using reference TRBV7-9 and TRBJ1-2 for the parts outside the CDR3, the full variable domain is DTGVSQNPRHKITKRGQNVTFRCDPISEHNRLYWYRQTLGQGPEFLTYFQNEAQLEKSRLLSDRFSAERPKGSFSTLEIQRTEQGDSAMYLCASSPGQGANAGYTFGSGTRLTVV.